This entry features one T cell receptor beta chain sequence. This record belongs to a study of regulatory T cells in long-lasting Graves disease. Time point here: newly diagnosed GD, antithyroid drugs for less than 3 months. The TCR library used RNA extracted from PBMCs. Germline V gene lookup returns CDR1 KGHDR and CDR2 SFDVKD. This CDR3 has 14 residues. The V end was cut by 4 bases, the J end by 3 bases, with 10 bases between. CDR3-region Arm-PCR and iRepertoire HTBI primers produced the TCR beta libraries. Using its own MiXCR run on the multiplex PCR reads, TCRdb lists one record per CDR3 protein. The sample has about 620,000 distinct CDR3 sequences; approximately 15% are singletons. The same data also contributed to another study, on T cells in Graves' hyperthyroidism and ophthalmopathy.

The chain combines TRBV24-1 with TRBJ2-3; D not resolved. Sequences were derived from peripheral blood mononuclear cells (PBMCs), sampled at new diagnosis, from a patient treated with antithyroid drugs. The source is a woman in her thirties with Graves disease. The CDR3: CATSDPGRTDTQYF. The CDR3 DNA follows: TGTGCCACCAGTGACCCCGGACGGACAGATACGCAGTATTTT.